This T cell receptor beta chain comes out of a study of OX40 agonist ivuxolimab in advanced cancers. Notes on the research overall: Ivuxolimab, which targeted the costimulatory receptor OX40 (CD134), was an agonistic, fully human IgG2 monoclonal antibody. Peripheral TCRbeta sequencing was intended to test whether TCR sequence diversity was altered and clonal T-cell expansion was caused by ivuxolimab. Of the roughly 52 dose-escalation patients, hepatocellular carcinoma was present in about 20, melanoma in approximately 15, renal cell carcinoma in 9 and head and neck cancer in 9. Patients were allowed to have had prior anti-PD-1, anti-PD-L1 or anti-CTLA-4 therapy, and approximately 40% of the dose-escalation patients had previously received checkpoint inhibitors. Intravenous ivuxolimab was administered to patients every 2 weeks at six dose levels: 0.01, 0.1, 0.3, 1.5, 3 and 10 mg/kg. Three dose-escalation patients achieved partial responses, one with hepatocellular carcinoma and two with cutaneous melanoma. In the dose-escalation cohort, 70% to 85% of patients were male, and the mean age was 60 years with a range of roughly 20 to 80. The paper reports the monotherapy dose-escalation portion (N of about 51 patients) of the phase I ivuxolimab trial.

The trial excluded patients who had a history of autoimmune disease or who were on systemic immunosuppression. Peripheral blood for TCR sequencing was drawn from every dose cohort at baseline, at cycle 4 day 1 and at cycle 7 day 1. The samples were drawn from a first-in-human, open-label, multicenter phase I dose-escalation trial of ivuxolimab. The trial enrolled adults with locally advanced or metastatic head and neck squamous cell, hepatocellular, melanoma or renal cell carcinoma. CD4+ and CD8+ T cells were sorted separately from peripheral blood before TCR sequencing. Beyond this particular receptor, the publication reports: Low levels of normalized T-cell clonal expansion were also seen in some patients who did not respond. The antigen specificity of the clonally expanded peripheral T cells was not determined. After ivuxolimab, CD8+ T cells had more expanded clones than CD4+ T cells on average. At doses from 0.1 to 3.0 mg/kg, clonal expansion was seen in both CD4+ and CD8+ blood T cells between baseline and week 6. In the 0.1-3.0 mg/kg groups, partial responders had among the lowest normalized peripheral clonal expansion, particularly in CD8+ T cells.

Genomic DNA was extracted from sorted cells for sequencing of the TCRbeta CDR3 region. The immunoSEQ Assay was used for sequencing of TCRbeta CDR3 regions. TCRdb provides this immuneACCESS table in a form limited to in-frame rearrangements. Some clones are lacking; in checked studies, under half of them reflect an unresolved V gene, and why the rest are absent is not known. Counted in this sample were more than 100,000 clones; around 93% of them appeared once. The biggest ten clones account for over 0.8% of the sample. CDR1 and CDR2, per the germline V gene, are SGHVS and FQNEAQ. The CDR3 runs 12 residues from the cysteine to the phenylalanine. CDR3 DNA only is kept here, 36 bases in frame from base 1. A remark on this clone: The antigen this receptor binds is unknown. One end of the junction varies from germline; a read error may be responsible.

The sequence is built from TRBV7-8 and TRBJ2-7, with the D gene not clear enough to name. The sequence derives from an adult with an advanced solid tumor such as melanoma, head and neck, liver or kidney cancer. The sample here was CD4+ or CD8+ T cells sorted from blood, taken in a trial of the OX40 agonist ivuxolimab. Here the CDR3 is given as CASSLLFSGFNF. The DNA sequence follows: TGTGCCAGCAGCTTACTTTTCTCCGGTTTCAACTTC.